This T cell receptor (beta chain) was sequenced during a study of tumor-infiltrating lymphocytes in primary liver carcinoma. The wider study: Men as well as women, aged 30 to 69 years, made up the patients. Tissue type made little difference to sample yields of roughly 3.65 to 7.13 million productive TCRbeta reads. Study-level points and caveats: Among the pair types, tumor region pairs showed more overlap than tumor-adjacent and tumor-blood pairs.

The CDR3 has 15 amino acids. V lost 10 bases, J lost 2 bases, and 18 bases lay in between. With respect to this clonotype: The antigen is undetermined.

Germline DNA was extracted too, while blood RNA derived from unsorted whole blood. Patients had chronic HBV infection and were treatment-naive. The researchers produced TCR beta cDNA from 400 to 650 ng total RNA with a constant-region primer. Libraries for TCR beta were built through three nested multiplex PCR rounds, which together made up a slightly modified ARM-PCR procedure. It was with TRBV1-TRBV30 forward primers and a C-beta reverse primer that the first two PCR rounds were run, at roughly 9 cycles each. A single record per CDR3 protein comes from TCRdb applying MiXCR to the multiplex PCR reads. The sample has 180,000 or so distinct CDR3 sequences, approximately 60% seen once.

The V call is TRBV12-3 or TRBV12-4, the J call TRBJ2-1; possibly TRBD1 for D (5 bases). Sequencing used peripheral blood. The TCR was taken from a man aged 35 to 55 with primary liver carcinoma and hepatitis B virus infection. CDR3 in amino acids: CANNASSTAYNEQFF. CDR3 DNA: TGTGCCAACAATGCGTCATCGACAGCCTACAATGAGCAGTTCTTC.